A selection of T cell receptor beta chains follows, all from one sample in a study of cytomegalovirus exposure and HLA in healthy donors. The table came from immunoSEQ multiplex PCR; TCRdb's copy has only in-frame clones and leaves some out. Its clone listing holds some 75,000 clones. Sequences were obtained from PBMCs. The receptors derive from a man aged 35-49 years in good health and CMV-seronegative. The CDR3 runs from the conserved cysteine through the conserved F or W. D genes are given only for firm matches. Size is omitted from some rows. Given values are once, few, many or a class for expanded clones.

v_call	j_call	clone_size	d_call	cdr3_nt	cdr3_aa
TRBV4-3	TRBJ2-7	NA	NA	TGCGCCAGCAGCCAAGAAGCTAACCCAGGGGCGCGGGCCGAGCAGTACTTC	CASSQEANPGARAEQYF
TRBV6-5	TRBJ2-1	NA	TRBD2	TGTGCCAGCAGTTATTATCCGACTAGCGGGAGTGGGCAGTTCTTC	CASSYYPTSGSGQFF
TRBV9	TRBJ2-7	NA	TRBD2	TGTGCCAGCAGCCCCCGGGGGGTTCGCTCCTACGAGCAGTACTTC	CASSPRGVRSYEQYF
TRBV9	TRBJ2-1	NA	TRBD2	TGTGCCAGCAGCGCAGCGGGAGCGACCTACAATGAGCAGTTCTTC	CASSAAGATYNEQFF
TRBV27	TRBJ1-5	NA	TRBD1	TGTGCCAGCAGATGGGGACAGACCGGTCAGCCCCAGCATTTT	CASRWGQTGQPQHF
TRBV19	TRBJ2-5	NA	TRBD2	TGTGCCAGTAGTATAACCGCGGGGGTCGGTAGGGAGACCCAGTACTTC	CASSITAGVGRETQYF
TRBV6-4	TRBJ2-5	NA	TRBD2	TGTGCCAGCAGGATAGCGGGAGGGCCAGGAGAGACCCAGTACTTC	CASRIAGGPGETQYF
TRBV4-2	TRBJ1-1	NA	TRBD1	TGTGCCAGCAGCCAGCGGGACAGGGGCACTGAAGCTTTCTTT	CASSQRDRGTEAFF
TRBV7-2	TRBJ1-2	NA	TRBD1	TGTGCCAGCAGCTGGACAGGGGGCAGAGCCATGCATGGCTACACCTTC	CASSWTGGRAMHGYTF
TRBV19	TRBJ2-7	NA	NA	TGTGCCAGTAGTTTTCGAGGGACTTCCGGTTTTAACGAGCAGTACTTC	CASSFRGTSGFNEQYF
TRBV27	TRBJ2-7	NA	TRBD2	TGTGCCAGCAGTGGGACTAGCGGGAGTAGCACCTACGAGCAGTACTTC	CASSGTSGSSTYEQYF
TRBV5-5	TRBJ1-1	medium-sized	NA	TGTGCCAGCAGCTTGTTGCCCCCGGGGAAAAGGGACACTGAAGCTTTCTTT	CASSLLPPGKRDTEAFF
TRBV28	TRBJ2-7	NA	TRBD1	TGTGCCAGCAGTTGGGACAGGGTCTACGAGCAGTACTTC	CASSWDRVYEQYF
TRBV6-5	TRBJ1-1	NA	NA	TGTGCCAGCAGTTTAAACAGGGCCGACACTGAAGCTTTCTTT	CASSLNRADTEAFF
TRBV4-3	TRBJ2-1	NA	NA	TGCGCCAGCAGCCAAGATACGGGAACCAGCTCCTACAATGAGCAGTTCTTC	CASSQDTGTSSYNEQFF
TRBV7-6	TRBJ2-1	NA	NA	TGTGCCAGCTCGTCCTCTACGGGGTTTTCGTCCTACAATGAGCAGTTCTTC	CASSSSTGFSSYNEQFF
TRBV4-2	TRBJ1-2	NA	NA	TGTGCCAGCAGCCAAGACCAGGAGGTGGATGGCTACACCTTC	CASSQDQEVDGYTF
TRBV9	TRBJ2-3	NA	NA	TGTGCCAGCAGCTCCCGAGCCCAGGGGCCCACAGATACGCAGTATTTT	CASSSRAQGPTDTQYF
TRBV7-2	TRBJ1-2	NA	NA	TGTGCCAGCAGCACCCAACCTGGGGTGGGGGCGAAGTTTGGCTACACCTTC	CASSTQPGVGAKFGYTF